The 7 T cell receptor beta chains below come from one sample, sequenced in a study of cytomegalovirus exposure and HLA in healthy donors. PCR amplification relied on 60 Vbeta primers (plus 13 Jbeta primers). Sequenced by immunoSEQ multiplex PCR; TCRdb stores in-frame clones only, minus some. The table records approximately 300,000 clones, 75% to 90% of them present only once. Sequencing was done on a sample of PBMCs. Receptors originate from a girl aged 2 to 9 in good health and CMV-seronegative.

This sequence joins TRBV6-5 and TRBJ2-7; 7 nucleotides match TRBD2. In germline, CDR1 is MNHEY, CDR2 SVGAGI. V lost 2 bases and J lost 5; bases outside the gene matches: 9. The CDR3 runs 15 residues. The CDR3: CASSYPREGIHEQYF. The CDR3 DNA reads TGTGCCAGCAGTTACCCGAGGGAGGGGATCCACGAGCAGTACTTC.

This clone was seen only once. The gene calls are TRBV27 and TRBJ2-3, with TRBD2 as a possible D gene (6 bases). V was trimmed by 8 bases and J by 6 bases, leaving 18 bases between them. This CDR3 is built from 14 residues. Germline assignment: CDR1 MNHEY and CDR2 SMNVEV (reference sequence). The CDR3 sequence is CASGGAVVSDTQYF. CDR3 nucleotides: TGTGCCAGCGGAGGGGCAGTTGTTTCGGATACGCAGTATTTT.

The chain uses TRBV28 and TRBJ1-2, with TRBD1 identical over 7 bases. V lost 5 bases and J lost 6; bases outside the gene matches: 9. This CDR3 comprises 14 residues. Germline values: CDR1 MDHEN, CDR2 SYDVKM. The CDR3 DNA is TGTGCCAGCAGTATTACAGGGGACGGGGATGGCTACACCTTC. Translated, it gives CASSITGDGDGYTF.

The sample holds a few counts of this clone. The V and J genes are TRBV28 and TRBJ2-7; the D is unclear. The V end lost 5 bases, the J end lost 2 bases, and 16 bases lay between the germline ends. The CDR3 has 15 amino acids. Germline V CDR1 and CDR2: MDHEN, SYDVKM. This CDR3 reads CASSPPGALAYEQYF. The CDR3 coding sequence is TGTGCCAGCAGTCCCCCAGGCGCCTTAGCCTACGAGCAGTACTTC.

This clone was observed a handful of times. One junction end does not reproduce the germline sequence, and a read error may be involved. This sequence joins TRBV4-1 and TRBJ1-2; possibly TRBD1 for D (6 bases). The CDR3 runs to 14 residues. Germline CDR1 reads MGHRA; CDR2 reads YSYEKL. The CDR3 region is CASSQVPGRGQFIF. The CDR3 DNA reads TGCGCCAGCAGCCAAGTTCCGGGGCGAGGACAGTTTATCTTC.

The CDR3 DNA sequence: TGTGCCAGCAGTTTCGAAGCGGGGGGCCCTGCTAGCACAGATACGCAGTATTTT. As protein: CASSFEAGGPASTDTQYF. The chain is built from TRBV28 and TRBJ2-3; 9 nucleotides match TRBD2. The V and J ends lost 3 bases and 0 bases, in that order; junction bases with no gene match: 10. This CDR3 spans 18 amino acids. Per germline, CDR1 MDHEN and CDR2 SYDVKM. Full variable domain (missing parts from reference TRBV28 and TRBJ2-3): DVKVTQSSRYLVKRTGEKVFLECVQDMDHENMFWYRQDPGLGLRLIYFSYDVKMKEKGDIPEGYSVSREKKERFSLILESASTNQTSMYLCASSFEAGGPASTDTQYFGPGTRLTVL.

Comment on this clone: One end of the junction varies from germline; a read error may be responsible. The CDR3 is CSSSLYRAPNTEAFF. The CDR3 DNA follows: TGTTCCAGCAGCCTTTACAGGGCTCCGAACACTGAAGCTTTCTTT. This chain joins TRBV7-9 and TRBJ1-1; a weak D match, TRBD1 (6 bases). The germline gives CDR1 SEHNR, CDR2 FQNEAQ (reference sequence). This CDR3 has 15 amino acids.